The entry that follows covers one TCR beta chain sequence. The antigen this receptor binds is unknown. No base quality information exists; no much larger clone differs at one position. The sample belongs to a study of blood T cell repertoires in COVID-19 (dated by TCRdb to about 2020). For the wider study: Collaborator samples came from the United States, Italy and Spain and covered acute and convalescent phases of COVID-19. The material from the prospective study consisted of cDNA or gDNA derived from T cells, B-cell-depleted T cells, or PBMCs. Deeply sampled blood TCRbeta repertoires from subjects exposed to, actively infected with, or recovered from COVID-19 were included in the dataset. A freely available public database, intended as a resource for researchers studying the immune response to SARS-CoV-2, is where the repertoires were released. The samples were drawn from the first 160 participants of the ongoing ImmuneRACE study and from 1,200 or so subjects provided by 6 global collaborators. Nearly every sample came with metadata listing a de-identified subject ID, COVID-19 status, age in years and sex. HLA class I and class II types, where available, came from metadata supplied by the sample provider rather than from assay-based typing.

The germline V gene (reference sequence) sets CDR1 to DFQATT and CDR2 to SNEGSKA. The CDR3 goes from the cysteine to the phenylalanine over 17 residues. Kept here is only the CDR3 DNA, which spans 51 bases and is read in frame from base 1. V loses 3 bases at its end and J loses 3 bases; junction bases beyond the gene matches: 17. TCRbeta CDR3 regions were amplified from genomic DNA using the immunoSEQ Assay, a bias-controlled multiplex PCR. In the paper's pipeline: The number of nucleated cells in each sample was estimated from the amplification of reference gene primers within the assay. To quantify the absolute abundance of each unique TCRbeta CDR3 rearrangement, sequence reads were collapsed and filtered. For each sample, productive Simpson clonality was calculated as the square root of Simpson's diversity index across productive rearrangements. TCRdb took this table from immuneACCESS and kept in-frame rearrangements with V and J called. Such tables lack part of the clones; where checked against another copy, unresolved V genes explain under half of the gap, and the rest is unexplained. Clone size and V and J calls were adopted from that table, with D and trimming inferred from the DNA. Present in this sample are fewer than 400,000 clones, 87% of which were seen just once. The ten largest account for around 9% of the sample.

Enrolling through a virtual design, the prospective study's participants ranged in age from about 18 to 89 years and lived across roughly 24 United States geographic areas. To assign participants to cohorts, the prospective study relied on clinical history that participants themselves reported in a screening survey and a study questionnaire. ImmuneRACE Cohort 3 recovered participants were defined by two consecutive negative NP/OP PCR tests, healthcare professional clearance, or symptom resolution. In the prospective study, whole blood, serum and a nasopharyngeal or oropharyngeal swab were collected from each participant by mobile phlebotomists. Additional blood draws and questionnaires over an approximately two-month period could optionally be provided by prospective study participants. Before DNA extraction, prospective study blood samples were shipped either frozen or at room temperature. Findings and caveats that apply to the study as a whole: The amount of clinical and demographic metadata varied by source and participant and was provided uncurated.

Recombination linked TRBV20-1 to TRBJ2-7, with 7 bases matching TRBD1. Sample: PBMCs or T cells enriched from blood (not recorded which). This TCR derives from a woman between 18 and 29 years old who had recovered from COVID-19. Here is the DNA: TGCAGTGCTAGTGCCCACCTTTTGTCAGGGGGTCACTACGAGCAGTACTTC. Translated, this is CSASAHLLSGGHYEQYF.